These 24 T cell receptor beta chains came from one sample sequenced in a study of blood T cell repertoires in COVID-19. Assay: immunoSEQ multiplex PCR; the TCRdb copy retains only in-frame clones and omits some. The table has fewer than 350,000 clones, 70% to 90% seen once. Sequenced input: PBMCs or T cells enriched from blood (not recorded which). The receptors derive from a woman in her thirties or forties with acute COVID-19.

This chain connects TRBV11-2 to TRBJ1-5; TRBD1 agrees at 10 bases. The CDR3 runs to 15 residues. With V trimmed by 5 bases and J by 8 bases, 9 bases remained unmatched. The V gene's germline CDR1 is SGHAT and CDR2 FQNNGV. Written as DNA, the CDR3 is TGTGCCAGCAGCCTAGGGACAGGGGCGGGGGAGCCCCAGCATTTT. It encodes CASSLGTGAGEPQHF.

This rearrangement joins TRBV7-9 to TRBJ1-4; 8 bases agree with TRBD1. The J segment lost 10 bases and the V segment lost 5 bases, leaving 9 bases of the junction unmatched. Germline lookup yields CDR1 SEHNR and CDR2 FQNEAQ (reference sequence). This CDR3 contains 14 residues. CDR3 coding DNA: TGTGCCAGCAGCGCCGGGACAGGATATGGAAAACTGTTTTTT. It translates to CASSAGTGYGKLFF.

In its sample, this clone was seen a few times. In the same sample, other DNA sequences code for this CDR3. V usage is TRBV5-6 and J usage is TRBJ2-7; tentatively, D is TRBD1 (5 bases). Germline CDR1 reads SGHDT; CDR2 reads YYEEEE. V was pared by 4 bases and J by 1 base, with 9 bases between. There are 13 residues in the CDR3. The CDR3 bases are TGTGCCAGCAGCCGTCGACAGTCCTACGAGCAGTACTTC. Its protein is CASSRRQSYEQYF.

This sequence joins TRBV7-2 and TRBJ2-3; 12 bases are a match to TRBD2. V lost 5 bases and J lost 7; bases outside the gene matches: 7. The CDR3 totals 15 residues. The germline V gene has CDR1 SGHTA and CDR2 FQGNSA. CDR3 bases: TGTGCCAGCAGCCCAAGGACTAGCGGGACGCATACGCAGTATTTT. Amino acids: CASSPRTSGTHTQYF.

There are a few counts of this clone. The chain employs TRBV18 and TRBJ2-7; a weak D match, TRBD1 (6 bases). Between the trimmed V and J ends, which lost 3 bases and 3 bases, there was a span of 9 bases. Germline CDR1 KGHSH, CDR2 LQKENI. The CDR3 covers 13 residues. The CDR3 loop reads CASSPVQGYEQYF. CDR3 nucleotides: TGTGCCAGCTCACCTGTACAGGGCTACGAGCAGTACTTC.

V and J are TRBV5-1 and TRBJ2-3; 7 bases agree with TRBD2. From germline, CDR1 is SGHRS and CDR2 YFSETQ. The CDR3 is 14 residues long. With 2 bases clipped from V and 4 bases from J, the junction kept 4 bases outside the gene matches. CDR3 loop: CASSLAGPPDTQYF. The CDR3 coding sequence is TGCGCCAGCAGCTTAGCGGGGCCCCCAGATACGCAGTATTTT.

The chain links TRBV4-3 to TRBJ2-5; TRBD1 matches 7 bases. CDR1 is LGHNA, CDR2 YSLEER, per germline. The CDR3 spans 15 residues. The J segment lost 2 bases and the V segment lost 4 bases, leaving 7 bases of the junction unmatched. Written as DNA, the CDR3 is TGCGCCAGCAGCCCTGACAGGGTTGGGCAAGAGACCCAGTACTTC. Amino acid sequence: CASSPDRVGQETQYF.

The rearrangement uses TRBV10-3 and TRBJ1-5, with D possibly being TRBD1 (5 bases). The germline CDR1 and CDR2 sequences are ENHRY and SYGVKD. V was clipped by 1 base and J by 6 bases, with 13 bases between them. This CDR3 contains 15 residues. The CDR3 DNA follows: TGTGCCATCAGTGAGTTAGGACAAGGTGGTCAGCCCCAGCATTTT. Its protein is CAISELGQGGQPQHF.

The V and J genes are TRBV2 and TRBJ1-3; D call uncertain. The germline V gene encodes CDR1 SNHLY and CDR2 FYNNEI. Trimming left V 6 bases short and J 0 bases short, with 12 bases between. The CDR3 consists of 15 residues. The CDR3 is CASRVTASSGNTIYF. The CDR3 DNA reads TGTGCCAGCAGAGTTACAGCCAGCTCTGGAAACACCATATATTTT.

The chain links TRBV19 to TRBJ1-3; no definite D call. Trimming removed 7 bases at V and 1 base at J, with 14 bases between. The CDR3 runs to 15 residues. Germline CDR1 is LNHDA and CDR2 is SQIVND (reference sequence). The CDR3 region has the DNA TGTGCCAGTACGACGGGAGCCCCTTCTGGAAACACCATATATTTT. This codes for CASTTGAPSGNTIYF.

The chain is built from TRBV5-1 and TRBJ1-2, with TRBD1 identical over 10 bases. This CDR3 comprises 15 residues. With 4 bases clipped from V and 8 bases from J, the junction kept 11 bases outside the gene matches. The germline CDR1 and CDR2 sequences are SGHRS and YFSETQ. In nucleotides, the CDR3 is TGCGCCAGCAGCGCGAGGGACAGGGGAGAAAGGGGCTACACCTTC. As protein: CASSARDRGERGYTF.

The chain carries TRBV27 and TRBJ1-6, with D tentatively TRBD1 (5 bases). Germline V gene lookup returns CDR1 MNHEY and CDR2 SMNVEV (reference sequence). V lost 5 bases and J 7 bases, leaving 15 bases between the germline ends. This CDR3 region has 15 residues. CDR3 DNA sequence: TGTGCCAGCAGTGAATCGGGACTCCCGAATTCACCCCTCCACTTT. This translates into CASSESGLPNSPLHF.

V gene TRBV28 combines with J gene TRBJ1-1; TRBD1 aligns across 7 bases. Trimming cost V 8 bases and J 3 bases; bases outside gene matches: 6. CDR1 and CDR2 from the germline V gene are MDHEN and SYDVKM. The CDR3 sequence is 13 residues long. This CDR3 reads CASRGQAYTEAFF. The DNA for the CDR3 is TGTGCCAGCCGAGGACAGGCGTACACTGAAGCTTTCTTT.

The chain has TRBV15 and TRBJ1-5; the match to TRBD1 covers 8 bases. The junction had 21 bases not matched to a gene; V was cut back by 5 bases and J by 0 bases. Germline V CDR1 and CDR2: LNHNV, YYDKDF (reference sequence). The CDR3 has 21 residues. Here the CDR3 reads CATSGNSPGTGRAYSNQPQHF. The CDR3, as DNA: TGTGCCACCAGCGGAAACAGCCCTGGGACAGGCCGCGCTTATAGCAATCAGCCCCAGCATTTT.

This chain links TRBV27 with TRBJ2-7; 11 bases are shared with TRBD2. V dropped 3 bases and J dropped 2; count of bases not matched to a gene: 9. The CDR3 is 17 amino acids. The germline CDR1 and CDR2 sequences are MNHEY and SMNVEV (reference sequence). This chain's CDR3 is CASSFLGTSGRTYEQYF. CDR3 sequence (DNA): TGTGCCAGCAGTTTCTTGGGAACTAGCGGGAGAACCTACGAGCAGTACTTC.

V usage is TRBV28 and J usage is TRBJ1-2, with D possibly being TRBD1 (6 bases). The CDR3 is 14 amino acids. Germline CDR1 is MDHEN and CDR2 is SYDVKM. V gave up 6 bases and J gave up 4 bases, with 15 bases separating them. CDR3 coding DNA: TGTGCCAGCAGAATTGGGGGCCGGTTCTATGGCTACACCTTC. It is translated as CASRIGGRFYGYTF.

This clone was detected only a few times. This CDR3 reads CASSLGLVDTIYF. CDR3 DNA sequence: TGTGCCAGCAGCTTAGGATTGGTAGACACCATATATTTT. The V and J genes are TRBV7-2 and TRBJ1-3, with D hard to call. The V end was cut by 1 base, the J end by 8 bases, with 9 bases between. Germline V gene data show CDR1 as SGHTA and CDR2 as FQGNSA. CDR3 length: 13 residues.

This chain uses TRBV6-6 with TRBJ2-5; D is undetermined. The CDR3 is 12 residues long. Germline V lookup: CDR1 MNHNY, CDR2 SVGAGI (reference sequence). V was shortened by 5 bases and J by 5 bases, with 9 bases between the two germline ends. Here the CDR3 DNA reads TGTGCCAGCAGTGAGCACCGGGAGACCCAGTACTTC. Its translation: CASSEHRETQYF.

The chain links TRBV28 to TRBJ1-2; the match to TRBD1 covers 7 bases. Germline assignment: CDR1 MDHEN and CDR2 SYDVKM. Trimming removed 6 bases from V and 2 bases from J; junction bases left unmatched: 9. The CDR3 covers 15 residues. The CDR3 spells CASSPVGTANYGYTF. In DNA, the CDR3 is TGTGCCAGCAGCCCCGTTGGGACAGCAAACTATGGCTACACCTTC.

This clone was seen at least ten times. This chain uses TRBV7-3 with TRBJ2-1; D not resolved. The germline V gene has CDR1 SGHTA and CDR2 FQGTGA. The CDR3 runs to 15 residues. Trimming removed 5 bases at V and 9 bases at J, with 20 bases between. CDR3 sequence (DNA): TGTGCCAGCAGCCGAGATACGGGTCCCGTCAGTGAGCAGTTCTTC. Protein: CASSRDTGPVSEQFF. Full variable domain (remainder filled in from reference TRBV7-3 and TRBJ2-1): GAGVSQTPSNKVTEKGKYVELRCDPISGHTALYWYRQSLGQGPEFLIYFQGTGAADDSGLPNDRFFAVRPEGSVSTLKIQRTERGDSAVYLCASSRDTGPVSEQFFGPGTRLTVL.

CDR3 in amino acids: CASRHSTGVGEQYF. CDR3 in DNA: TGTGCCAGCAGACACAGTACAGGAGTCGGCGAGCAGTACTTC. This rearrangement joins TRBV3-1 (or the pseudogene TRBV3-2) to TRBJ2-7, with D maybe TRBD1 (5 bases). The V and J ends lost 6 bases and 6 bases respectively, with 18 bases between them. CDR3 length: 14 residues. CDR1 and CDR2 from the germline V gene are LGHDT and YNNKEL (reference sequence).

The V gene is TRBV7-2, the J gene TRBJ2-7; 14 nucleotides match TRBD2. Germline V lookup: CDR1 SGHTA, CDR2 FQGNSA. CDR3 length equals 16 residues. J was trimmed by 3 bases and V by 6 bases; bases with no gene match: 7. This chain's CDR3 is CASSVGLAGDLYEQYF. For the CDR3, the DNA is TGTGCCAGCAGTGTGGGACTAGCGGGAGACCTCTACGAGCAGTACTTC.

The chain uses TRBV19 and TRBJ1-1; 8 positions agree with TRBD1. Germline-derived CDR1 and CDR2 are LNHDA and SQIVND (reference sequence). CDR3 length: 15 amino acids. With 5 bases clipped from V and 4 bases from J, the junction kept 9 bases outside the gene matches. The CDR3 region has the DNA TGTGCCAGTAGTCTAGGGGCGACAGGGGTCACTGAAGCTTTCTTT. Residues: CASSLGATGVTEAFF.

V usage is TRBV6-5 and J usage is TRBJ1-3; no definite D call. V lost 6 bases to trimming and J lost 1 base, with 13 bases between them. Germline CDR1 MNHEY, CDR2 SVGAGI. The CDR3 loop spans 15 amino acids. CDR3 region: CASRYMGSSGNTIYF. The CDR3 region has the DNA TGTGCCAGCAGATACATGGGGAGTTCTGGAAACACCATATATTTT.